A single sample gave rise to the 20 T cell receptor beta chains below, sequenced in a study of metastatic and nonmetastatic thyroid tumors. TCRdb re-processed the PCR reads through MiXCR. The sample carries about 40,000 clones, about a sixth recorded once. No treatment had been given to any patient before thyroid surgery. The sequencing input was tumor tissue. These receptors were collected from a female donor with papillary thyroid cancer or a benign thyroid nodule (not recorded which). Some clones in this sample may be carry-over from other donors' samples.

This clone was recorded at least ten times. The chain uses TRBV11-1 and TRBJ2-1, with 8 bases matching TRBD2. Trimming took 5 bases from V and 7 from J; bases not matched to a gene: 13. Germline-derived CDR1 and CDR2 are SGHAT and FQDESV (reference sequence). CDR3 length equals 16 residues. CDR3 coding DNA: TGTGCCAGCAGCCATGAAATGGGACTAGGAGAGAATGAGCAGTTCTTC. As protein: CASSHEMGLGENEQFF.

This rearrangement joins TRBV7-9 to TRBJ2-5; D ambiguous. The CDR3 is 15 residues long. Germline CDR1 reads SEHNR; CDR2 reads FQNEAQ (reference sequence). V was shortened by 6 bases and J by 3 bases, with 17 bases between the two germline ends. The chain's CDR3 is CASRLSGVRKETQYF. CDR3 nucleotides: TGTGCCAGCAGGCTTAGTGGAGTCCGTAAAGAGACCCAGTACTTC.

This clone was seen repeatedly, ten times or more. J is TRBJ2-3 and V is TRBV20-1, with D maybe TRBD2 (5 bases). Per the germline V gene, CDR1 is DFQATT and CDR2 is SNEGSKA (reference sequence). The CDR3 has 14 amino acids. The V gene lost 5 bases and the J gene lost 3 bases, with 15 bases spanning the gap. CDR3 in amino acids: CSAAPGVTTDTQYF. As DNA, the CDR3 is TGCAGTGCTGCCCCCGGGGTTACGACAGATACGCAGTATTTT.

Note on this clone: Mismatch with germline at one junction end may stem from a read error. The chain is built from TRBV28 and TRBJ2-7; TRBD2 agrees at 14 bases. The CDR3 contains 17 residues. Looked up from germline, CDR1 is MDHEN and CDR2 is SYDVKM. The CDR3 sequence is CASSSPSRGLAGGEHYF. In DNA form, the CDR3 reads TGTGCCAGCAGTTCTCCCTCCCGCGGACTAGCGGGAGGCGAGCATTACTTC.

This clone was detected many times. The V and J genes are TRBV7-3 and TRBJ1-1; maybe TRBD1 (6 bases). Germline assignment: CDR1 SGHTA and CDR2 FQGTGA. V lost 6 bases and J 5 bases, leaving 19 bases between the germline ends. This CDR3 spans 15 amino acids. This CDR3 is CASSSRGGGQTEAFF. CDR3 in DNA: TGTGCCAGCAGTTCCAGGGGTGGGGGACAAACTGAAGCTTTCTTT. The variable domain in full, with the rest retrieved from reference TRBV7-3 and TRBJ1-1, is GAGVSQTPSNKVTEKGKYVELRCDPISGHTALYWYRQSLGQGPEFLIYFQGTGAADDSGLPNDRFFAVRPEGSVSTLKIQRTERGDSAVYLCASSSRGGGQTEAFFGQGTRLTVV.

Of note for this clone: One end of the junction varies from germline; a read error may be responsible. The chain couples TRBV9 to TRBJ2-2, with D unclear. Germline values: CDR1 SGDLS, CDR2 YYNGEE. CDR3 length equals 14 residues. The CDR3 region has the DNA TGTGCCTGCAGCTTATCTTCGTTCTTCGGGGAGCTGTTTTTT. This encodes CACSLSSFFGELFF.

This clone occurred many times. The chain couples TRBV7-2 to TRBJ1-2; 7 bases map to TRBD1. The CDR3 is 14 residues long. V lost 1 base to trimming and J lost 6 bases; unmatched junction nucleotides: 5. CDR1 SGHTA and CDR2 FQGNSA come from the germline V gene. The CDR3 nucleotides read TGTGCCAGCAGCTTAGGTGGGACAGCTCATGGCTACACCTTC. As protein: CASSLGGTAHGYTF. The full variable domain, rest sourced from reference TRBV7-2 and TRBJ1-2, is GAGVSQSPSNKVTEKGKDVELRCDPISGHTALYWYRQSLGQGLEFLIYFQGNSAPDKSGLPSDRFSAERTGGSVSTLTIQRTQQEDSAVYLCASSLGGTAHGYTFGSGTRLTVV.

This clone is judged medium-sized. The chain carries TRBV7-8 and TRBJ2-7, with D uncertain. This CDR3 comprises 16 residues. Trimming took 5 bases from V and 5 from J, leaving 22 bases between them. CDR1 is SGHVS and CDR2 is FQNEAQ in the germline V gene. This chain's CDR3 is CASSRDQSSVVHEQYF. In DNA, the CDR3 is TGTGCCAGCAGCCGAGACCAGTCTAGTGTCGTCCACGAGCAGTACTTC.

This clone was picked up many times. Germline and junction disagree at one end, which may indicate a read error. The chain combines TRBV25-1 with TRBJ2-2; TRBD1 might be the D (6 bases). The germline CDR1 and CDR2 sequences are MGHDK and SYGVNS. CDR3 length: 14 residues. The DNA for the CDR3 is TGTGCCAGCAGTGAATTGCACAGGGCCGGGGAGCTGCTTTTT. It encodes CASSELHRAGELLF.

The chain recombines TRBV30 with TRBJ1-2; possibly TRBD1 for D (6 bases). This CDR3 region has 14 residues. From germline, CDR1 is GTSNPN and CDR2 SVGIG (reference sequence). Trimming pared 2 bases from V and 8 bases from J, leaving 18 bases between. In DNA, the CDR3 is TGTGCCTGGAGTACAGGGATCGGGGGGATAGGCTACACCTTC. This gives the protein CAWSTGIGGIGYTF.

This clone was seen repeatedly, ten times or more. V usage is TRBV11-3 and J usage is TRBJ2-3; 7 bases fit TRBD1. Germline CDR1 and CDR2: SGHNT and YENEEA. This CDR3 is built from 15 residues. V shed 2 bases and J 2 bases; nucleotides not matched to a gene: 4. DNA of the CDR3: TGTGCCAGCAGCTTAAGGGGGACAGCCACAGATACGCAGTATTTT. This gives the protein CASSLRGTATDTQYF.

The chain has TRBV6-6 and TRBJ2-1, with D possibly matching TRBD2 (7 bases). This CDR3 is 16 amino acids long. Germline V gene data show CDR1 as MNHNY and CDR2 as SVGAGI (reference sequence). The germline V and J ends were trimmed by 0 bases and 9 bases, with 18 bases remaining between them. Here the CDR3 reads CASSYSGGATPSEQFF. The CDR3 nucleotides are TGTGCCAGCAGTTACTCGGGGGGGGCCACCCCTAGTGAGCAGTTCTTC.

On this clone: It may be a read error: a sequence one base away is much more abundant. CDR3 nucleotides: TGTGCCAGCACCCCCGTCACTGAAGCTTTCTTT. Encoded protein: CASTPVTEAFF. The V call is TRBV12-3 or TRBV12-4, the J call TRBJ1-1; D gene ambiguous. Trimming removed 7 bases at V and 4 bases at J, with 7 bases between. The CDR3 runs 11 residues.

A remark on this clone: A much larger clone lies a single base off, so this may be a read error. The V and J genes are TRBV7-2 and TRBJ1-1, with 8 bases that match TRBD1. V trimming: 5 bases; J trimming: 0 bases; junction bases outside the gene matches: 5. Germline CDR1 SGHTA, CDR2 FQGNSA. The CDR3 sequence is 15 residues long. CDR3 in DNA: TGTGCCAGCAGCAAACGACAGGGGATGAACACTGAAGCTTTCTTT. It specifies CASSKRQGMNTEAFF.

This clone showed up many times. Other DNA sequences from this sample encode an identical CDR3 as well. CDR3 nucleotide sequence: TGCAGTGCCATAGGGCCGGCTGGGGAGACCCAGTACTTC. Protein sequence: CSAIGPAGETQYF. The chain is built from TRBV20-1 and TRBJ2-5; unclear D gene. The V end lost 6 bases, the J end lost 5 bases, and 16 bases lay between the germline ends. This CDR3 has 13 amino acids. CDR1 is DFQATT, CDR2 SNEGSKA, per germline (reference sequence).

This chain uses TRBV30 with TRBJ1-1; unclear D gene. V was clipped by 2 bases and J by 5 bases, with 12 bases between them. This CDR3 has 13 amino acids. CDR1 is GTSNPN and CDR2 is SVGIG in the germline V gene (reference sequence). For the CDR3, the DNA is TGTGCCTGGAGTCACGGAGTTTGGACTGAAGCTTTCTTT. As protein: CAWSHGVWTEAFF. Looking up the rest from reference TRBV30 and TRBJ1-1 gives the full variable domain: SQTIHQWPATLVQPVGSPLSLECTVEGTSNPNLYWYRQAAGRGLQLLFYSVGIGQISSEVPQNLSASRPQDRQFILSSKKLLLSDSGFYLCAWSHGVWTEAFFGQGTRLTVV.

This clone was seen repeatedly, ten times or more. The V call is TRBV12-3 or TRBV12-4, the J call TRBJ2-1, with a possible D match to TRBD2 (6 bases). There are 16 residues in the CDR3. V lost 5 bases and J 6 bases, leaving 20 bases between the germline ends. The CDR3 sequence: CASSPPGSGGGNEQFF. CDR3 sequence (DNA): TGTGCCAGCAGTCCACCCGGTAGCGGAGGCGGCAATGAGCAGTTCTTC.

This clone was counted many times. The V gene is TRBV6-1, the J gene TRBJ1-1; D is unresolved. V lost 10 bases, J lost 3 bases, and 15 bases lay in between. Per germline, CDR1 MNHNS and CDR2 SASEGT. CDR3 size: 13 residues. The DNA for the CDR3 is TGTGCCACCCAACCCTGGGAGGACACTGAAGCTTTCTTT. Its protein product is CATQPWEDTEAFF.

This clone was counted ten times or more. The chain is built from TRBV7-9 and TRBJ1-5; D is ambiguous. CDR1 is SEHNR and CDR2 is FQNEAQ in the germline V gene (reference sequence). This CDR3 has 15 residues. Trimming removed 1 base at V and 2 bases at J, with 9 bases between. CDR3 sequence: CASSLGVGGNQPQHF. Here the CDR3 DNA reads TGTGCCAGCAGCTTAGGTGTTGGGGGCAATCAGCCCCAGCATTTT.

This clone has a count of ten or more. V is TRBV4-3 and J is TRBJ2-1, with 7 bases identical to TRBD2. The junction had 5 bases not matched to a gene; V was cut back by 1 base and J by 5 bases. CDR3 length: 15 amino acids. Germline values: CDR1 LGHNA, CDR2 YSLEER. The CDR3 DNA reads TGCGCCAGCAGCCAAGTACGCGGGAGTCACAATGAGCAGTTCTTC. Translation: CASSQVRGSHNEQFF.